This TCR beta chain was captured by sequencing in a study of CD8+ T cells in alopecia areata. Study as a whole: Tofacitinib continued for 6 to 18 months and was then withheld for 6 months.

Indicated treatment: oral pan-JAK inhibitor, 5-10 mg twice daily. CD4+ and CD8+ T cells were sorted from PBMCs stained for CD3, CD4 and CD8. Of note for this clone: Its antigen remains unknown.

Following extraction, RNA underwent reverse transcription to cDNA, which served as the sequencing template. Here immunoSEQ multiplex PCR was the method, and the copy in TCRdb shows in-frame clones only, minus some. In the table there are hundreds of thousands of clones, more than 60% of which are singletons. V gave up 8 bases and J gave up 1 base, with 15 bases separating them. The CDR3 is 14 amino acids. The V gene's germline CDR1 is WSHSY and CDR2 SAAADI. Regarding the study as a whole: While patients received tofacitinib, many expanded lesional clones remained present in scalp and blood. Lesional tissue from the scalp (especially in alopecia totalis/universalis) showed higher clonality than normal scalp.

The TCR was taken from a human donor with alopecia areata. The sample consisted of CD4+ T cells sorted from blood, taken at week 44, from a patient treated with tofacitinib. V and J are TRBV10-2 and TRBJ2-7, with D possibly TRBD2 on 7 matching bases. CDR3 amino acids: CASSKGGASYEQYF. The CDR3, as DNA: TGCGCCAGCTCCAAAGGGGGGGCATCCTACGAGCAGTACTTC.